A single sample is the source of the 24 T cell receptor beta chains below, sequenced in a study of beta chain features in type 1 diabetes. As every portion of the isolated RNA was reverse transcribed, the sequencing read expressed TCRB transcripts. Clones were read by immunoSEQ multiplex PCR, and TCRdb kept only the in-frame ones, dropping some. The data show about 44,000 clones, with about 51% seen just once and 2.1% held by the top ten. The sample comprised Tregs from blood. The receptors were gathered from a woman aged 18-29 years in good health.

This clone was found a few times. CDR3 in DNA: TGTGCCAGCAGCCCGCGACAGGGGGACAATCAGCCCCAGCATTTT. Its protein is CASSPRQGDNQPQHF. The chain links TRBV7-2 to TRBJ1-5; the match to TRBD1 covers 9 bases. CDR1 and CDR2 (germline): SGHTA, FQGNSA. The CDR3 covers 15 residues. Germline trimming cut 5 bases from V and 3 bases from J; bases unmatched to any gene: 5.

V and J are TRBV11-2 and TRBJ2-7; possible D gene TRBD1, 6 bases. The V and J ends lost 3 bases and 2 bases respectively, with 11 bases between them. CDR1 and CDR2 (germline): SGHAT, FQNNGV. This CDR3 region has 14 residues. As DNA, the CDR3 is TGTGCCAGCAGCTTTACAGGGTATGCCTACGAGCAGTACTTC. The encoded protein is CASSFTGYAYEQYF. Full variable domain (missing parts from reference TRBV11-2 and TRBJ2-7): EAGVAQSPRYKIIEKRQSVAFWCNPISGHATLYWYQQILGQGPKLLIQFQNNGVVDDSQLPKDRFSAERLKGVDSTLKIQPAKLEDSAVYLCASSFTGYAYEQYFGPGTRLTVT.

The chain links TRBV27 to TRBJ2-5, with TRBD1 matching over 8 bases. The J call is uncertain, as TRBJ2-7 better fits the DNA end. The CDR3 has 16 residues. Germline CDR1 and CDR2: MNHEY and SMNVEV (reference sequence). In nucleotides, the CDR3 is TGTGCCAGCAGGTCCGGAAGACAGGGGAGCTCCTACGAGCAGTACTTC. Residues: CASRSGRQGSSYEQYF.

The genes are TRBV7-8 and TRBJ1-4, with a weak D call TRBD1 (6 bases). Per the germline V gene, CDR1 is SGHVS and CDR2 is FQNEAQ. The CDR3 length is 16 residues. V was cut by 5 bases and J by 8 bases, with 21 bases left in between. The DNA for the CDR3 is TGTGCCAGCAGCCCCGGGTACAGGGATTCGAGGGAAAAACTGTTTTTT. Residues: CASSPGYRDSREKLFF.

The sample holds a few counts of this clone. V gene TRBV4-2 combines with J gene TRBJ2-3; TRBD1 matches at 8 bases. This CDR3 comprises 15 residues. Trimming took 4 bases from V and 6 from J; bases not matched to a gene: 9. Germline CDR1 is LGHNA and CDR2 is YNFKEQ. The CDR3 region is CASSPTGRGPDTQYF. The CDR3 DNA is TGTGCCAGCAGCCCCACAGGCAGGGGGCCGGATACGCAGTATTTT.

This clone was seen a handful of times. The chain couples TRBV7-9 to TRBJ1-2, with D possibly being TRBD1 (6 bases). In germline, CDR1 is SEHNR, CDR2 FQNEAQ (reference sequence). Trimming cost V 1 base and J 6 bases, with 12 bases left between them. CDR3 size: 14 residues. Here the CDR3 reads CASSLELTGDGYTF. As DNA, the CDR3 is TGTGCCAGCAGCTTAGAGCTGACAGGAGATGGCTACACCTTC.

This clone turned up a few times. The chain uses TRBV30 and TRBJ2-3; D is unresolved. The V gene lost 3 bases and the J gene lost 0 bases, with 7 bases spanning the gap. CDR3 length: 13 residues. Germline CDR1 is GTSNPN and CDR2 is SVGIG (reference sequence). For the CDR3, the DNA is TGTGCCTGGAGGGCAGCGAGCACAGATACGCAGTATTTT. It specifies CAWRAASTDTQYF.

The J gene is TRBJ2-7, the V gene TRBV18; 10 positions agree with TRBD2. Trimming cost V 0 bases and J 7 bases; bases outside gene matches: 9. Looked up from germline, CDR1 is KGHSH and CDR2 is LQKENI. This CDR3 is built from 16 residues. This chain's CDR3 is CASSPPLAGVEREQYF. Written as DNA, the CDR3 is TGTGCCAGCTCACCACCGCTAGCGGGAGTCGAACGTGAGCAGTACTTC.

CDR3 loop: CASSLGREGRYEQYF. DNA of the CDR3: TGTGCCAGCAGCTTGGGTCGGGAGGGCCGGTACGAGCAGTACTTC. The chain recombines TRBV5-4 with TRBJ2-7; 8 nucleotides agree with TRBD2. Per germline, CDR1 SGHNT and CDR2 YYREEE (reference sequence). With V trimmed by 0 bases and J by 4 bases, 6 bases remained unmatched. The CDR3 loop spans 15 amino acids.

This sequence joins TRBV7-9 and TRBJ2-7, with D perhaps TRBD1 (5 bases). The CDR3 is 15 residues long. Trimming shortened V by 8 bases and J by 0 bases, and 17 bases separated the two germline ends. The V gene's germline CDR1 is SEHNR and CDR2 FQNEAQ (reference sequence). This CDR3 is CASGRLAGHSYEQYF. The DNA of the CDR3 is TGTGCCAGCGGGCGGTTGGCAGGACACTCCTACGAGCAGTACTTC.

The chain links TRBV4-3 to TRBJ2-3, with 7 bases fitting TRBD2. The V segment lost 1 base and the J segment 5 bases; nucleotides outside the gene matches: 3. Germline CDR1 is LGHNA and CDR2 is YSLEER. The CDR3 runs 14 residues. The CDR3 region is CASSQGWGGDTQYF. The CDR3 DNA is TGCGCCAGCAGCCAAGGCTGGGGGGGAGATACGCAGTATTTT.

This clone was found a few times. The chain combines TRBV10-3 with TRBJ1-5; 8 bases are a match to TRBD1. V lost 3 bases and J lost 7; bases outside the gene matches: 5. The CDR3 is 14 residues long. Germline V lookup: CDR1 ENHRY, CDR2 SYGVKD. CDR3 sequence reads: CAISDSTGEQPQHF. The CDR3 nucleotides read TGTGCCATCAGTGACTCGACAGGGGAGCAGCCCCAGCATTTT.

The rearrangement uses TRBV30 and TRBJ1-1; D is unresolved. Germline V CDR1 and CDR2: GTSNPN, SVGIG (reference sequence). CDR3 length equals 15 residues. Trimming took off 3 bases at V and 6 bases at J, with 20 bases between the two ends. CDR3 coding DNA: TGTGCCTGGAGGAAAGGTCCAAGCCTTACAGCTGAAGCTTTCTTT. Its protein is CAWRKGPSLTAEAFF.

The V gene is TRBV27, the J gene TRBJ2-7; 7 nucleotides line up with TRBD2. Germline values: CDR1 MNHEY, CDR2 SMNVEV (reference sequence). J gave up 0 bases and V 7 bases, and 9 bases lay outside the gene matches. The length of the CDR3 is 15 residues. CDR3 sequence (DNA): TGTGCCAGCAACGCAGCGGGAAGAATCTCCTACGAGCAGTACTTC. Its translation: CASNAAGRISYEQYF.

The rearrangement uses TRBV29-1 and TRBJ1-1, with no clear D. Germline V gene lookup returns CDR1 SQVTM and CDR2 ANQGSEA. CDR3 length equals 13 residues. The CDR3 coding sequence is TGCAGTCCGGCCCGGGTTGAGAACACTGAAGCTTTCTTT. Protein product: CSPARVENTEAFF. Full variable domain (remainder filled in from reference TRBV29-1 and TRBJ1-1): SAVISQKPSRDICQRGTSLTIQCQVDSQVTMMFWYRQQPGQSLTLIATANQGSEATYESGFVIDKFPISRPNLTFSTLTVSNMSPEDSSIYLCSPARVENTEAFFGQGTRLTVV.

J is TRBJ2-2 and V is TRBV5-1; TRBD2 matches 7 bases. With 7 bases clipped from V and 3 bases from J, the junction kept 9 bases outside the gene matches. There are 15 residues in the CDR3. Looked up from germline, CDR1 is SGHRS and CDR2 is YFSETQ. CDR3 in DNA: TGCGCCAGCCGCCTCTGGGAGGGGCACACCGGGGAGCTGTTTTTT. Translating it yields CASRLWEGHTGELFF.

The chain's CDR3 is CASSLDQGETQYF. The DNA for the CDR3 is TGTGCCAGCTCACTTGACCAGGGAGAGACCCAGTACTTC. V is TRBV18 and J is TRBJ2-5; D may be TRBD1 (5 bases). Germline V gene data show CDR1 as KGHSH and CDR2 as LQKENI. The CDR3 has 13 residues. V gave up 4 bases and J gave up 4 bases, with 10 bases separating them.

This clone was found a few times. The chain recombines TRBV7-9 with TRBJ2-7, with 10 nucleotides matching TRBD2. The CDR3 loop spans 14 amino acids. Looked up from germline, CDR1 is SEHNR and CDR2 is FQNEAQ (reference sequence). The J segment lost 1 base and the V segment lost 5 bases, leaving 2 bases of the junction unmatched. CDR3 amino acids: CASSGTSASYEQYF. The CDR3 region has the DNA TGTGCCAGCAGCGGGACTAGCGCTTCCTACGAGCAGTACTTC.

This clone was counted only a few times. DNA of the CDR3: TGTGCCTGGAGCCTCCAGGGCTCCTACGAGCAGTACTTC. Translated: CAWSLQGSYEQYF. The V call is TRBV30, the J call TRBJ2-7; D is possibly TRBD1 (5 bases). The V end was cut by 3 bases, the J end by 0 bases, with 9 bases between. This CDR3 spans 13 amino acids. CDR1 and CDR2 (germline): GTSNPN, SVGIG (reference sequence).

The V gene is TRBV7-2, the J gene TRBJ2-7; no definite D call. There are 13 residues in the CDR3. The V gene's germline CDR1 is SGHTA and CDR2 FQGNSA. Deletions cut 2 bases from V and 3 bases from J, with 8 bases between. The CDR3 DNA reads as TGTGCCAGCAGCTTAAATATTATCTACGAGCAGTACTTC. Translating it yields CASSLNIIYEQYF.

The genes are TRBV7-6 and TRBJ2-5; 7 bases agree with TRBD2. The CDR3 covers 16 residues. With V trimmed by 5 bases and J by 0 bases, 9 bases remained unmatched. Germline V CDR1 and CDR2: SGHVS, FNYEAQ. As DNA, the CDR3 is TGTGCCAGCAGCCCGACTGGGGGGGTGTACCAAGAGACCCAGTACTTC. Translated, it gives CASSPTGGVYQETQYF. The full variable domain, its missing parts supplied by reference TRBV7-6 and TRBJ2-5, is GAGVSQSPRYKVTKRGQDVALRCDPISGHVSLYWYRQALGQGPEFLTYFNYEAQQDKSGLPNDRFSAERPEGSISTLTIQRTEQRDSAMYRCASSPTGGVYQETQYFGPGTRLLVL.

In its sample, this clone was seen once. The genes are TRBV6-5 and TRBJ2-7; D might be TRBD1 (5 bases). The CDR3 spans 11 residues. The V and J ends lost 10 bases and 2 bases respectively, with 9 bases between them. Per germline, CDR1 MNHEY and CDR2 SVGAGI. The CDR3 nucleotides read TGTGCCACCAGGGCAGCCTACGAGCAGTACTTC. It translates to CATRAAYEQYF.

In this sample, this clone turned up once. The chain joins TRBV5-1 to TRBJ2-1; 11 nucleotides match TRBD2. The germline gives CDR1 SGHRS, CDR2 YFSETQ. The CDR3 runs to 15 residues. The V segment lost 3 bases and the J segment 5 bases; nucleotides outside the gene matches: 4. The CDR3 reads CASSSLAGGDNEQFF. For the CDR3, the DNA is TGCGCCAGCAGCTCCCTAGCGGGAGGCGACAATGAGCAGTTCTTC. The variable domain in full, completed from reference TRBV5-1 and TRBJ2-1, reads KAGVTQTPRYLIKTRGQQVTLSCSPISGHRSVSWYQQTPGQGLQFLFEYFSETQRNKGNFPGRFSGRQFSNSRSEMNVSTLELGDSALYLCASSSLAGGDNEQFFGPGTRLTVL.

V usage is TRBV7-2 and J usage is TRBJ2-1; 7 bases are shared with TRBD1. CDR3 length equals 14 residues. Per the germline V gene, CDR1 is SGHTA and CDR2 is FQGNSA. V gave up 3 bases and J gave up 7 bases; unmatched junction bases: 6. For the CDR3, the DNA is TGTGCCAGCAGCTTTAGGGGGCAGGGGAATGAGCAGTTCTTC. It is translated as CASSFRGQGNEQFF. Full variable domain (missing parts from reference TRBV7-2 and TRBJ2-1): GAGVSQSPSNKVTEKGKDVELRCDPISGHTALYWYRQSLGQGLEFLIYFQGNSAPDKSGLPSDRFSAERTGGSVSTLTIQRTQQEDSAVYLCASSFRGQGNEQFFGPGTRLTVL.